This is a list of T cell receptor beta chains from one sample in a study of PD-1 blockade in classical Hodgkin lymphoma. Assay used: immunoSEQ multiplex PCR; TCRdb lists only in-frame clones, some missing. This sample has fewer than 35,000 clones, with 92% found just once. This specimen consisted of CD4+ T cells from blood, obtained before the fourth cycle of nivolumab. The receptor source for this set is a human donor with classical Hodgkin lymphoma. CDR3s include the opening cysteine and the closing phenylalanine or tryptophan. The D gene is left open where the match is weak. Size is stated for part of the rows, as once, few or many counts, or as a class when the clone is expanded.

>-|-|TRBV19|TRBJ1-4
TGTGCCAGTAGTCAGGGCTTCGGCCCTCTCTCAACTAATGAAAAACTGTTTTTT
CASSQGFGPLSTNEKLFF
>-|TRBD2|TRBV28|TRBJ2-7
TGTGCCAGCAGTACCCGCAGCCCCCCCGAAAAGCGAAGACTAGCGGGACGCGAGCAGTACTTC
CASSTRSPPEKRRLAGREQYF
>-|TRBD1|TRBV28|TRBJ1-2
TGTGCCAGCCTCGACAGGGTCTATGGCTACACCTTC
CASLDRVYGYTF
>once|-|TRBV6-1|TRBJ2-1
TGTGCCAGCATTGGGGACTTATACAATGAGCAGTTCTTC
CASIGDLYNEQFF
>-|-|TRBV10-3|TRBJ2-7
TGTGCCATCAGTGATGGAAGGGGCGACGAGCAGTACTTC
CAISDGRGDEQYF
>-|-|TRBV18|TRBJ2-7
TGTGCCAGCTCACCACCAAAATCCGGGAAGGTTTTGTCAGTTGACGAGCAGTACTTC
CASSPPKSGKVLSVDEQYF
>-|TRBD1|TRBV28|TRBJ2-7
TGTGCCAGCAGTTTATTGCGGATCCGGGACAGGGCCTCCTACGAGCAGTACTTC
CASSLLRIRDRASYEQYF
>-|TRBD2|TRBV29-1|TRBJ2-3
TGCAGCGTTGATAAGCGGGAGTGGAGAACAGATACGCAGTATTTT
CSVDKREWRTDTQYF
>-|-|TRBV4-1|TRBJ2-7
TGCGCCAGCAGTCGAGGGGCAGGCGACTCCTACGAGCAGTACTTC
CASSRGAGDSYEQYF
>-|TRBD2|TRBV14|TRBJ2-3
TGTGCCAGCAGGCGCGGGAGCAACACAGATACGCAGTATTTT
CASRRGSNTDTQYF
>-|-|TRBV7-9|TRBJ2-7
TGTGCCAGCAGCTTAGAGGTGGGGGAGCAGTACTTC
CASSLEVGEQYF
>-|-|TRBV29-1|TRBJ2-1
TGCAGCAGTTCCCGGGGTGAGCAGTTCTTC
CSSSRGEQFF
>-|TRBD1|TRBV30|TRBJ2-5
TGTGCCTGGAGTGGGGGACAGGAGCAAGAGACCCAGTACTTC
CAWSGGQEQETQYF
>-|-|TRBV19|TRBJ2-7
TGTGCCAGTAGTCCGGGACACGAGCAGTACTTC
CASSPGHEQYF
>-|TRBD2|TRBV14|TRBJ2-3
TGTGCCAGCAGCCAAGGACTAGCGGGAGGACTGTTGGCGCAGTATTTT
CASSQGLAGGLLAQYF
>-|-|TRBV4-2|TRBJ2-2
TGTGCCAGCAGCCAAGATAGGGTTGGGATGGGAGCCGGGGAGCTGTTTTTT
CASSQDRVGMGAGELFF
>-|-|TRBV21-1|TRBJ2-4
TGTGCCAGCAGCAAAGGGGCGGTTGGTACCATAGCCAAAAACATTCAGTACTTC
CASSKGAVGTIAKNIQYF
>-|TRBD2|TRBV11-2|TRBJ2-1
TGTGCCAGCGGGGTTACTGCGGTAGCGGGAGGCTACAATGAGCAGTTCTTC
CASGVTAVAGGYNEQFF
>once|-|TRBV7-9|TRBJ2-3
TGTGCCAGCAGCTGGGACCTGGCAGATACGCAGTATTTT
CASSWDLADTQYF
>-|-|TRBV18|TRBJ2-7
TGTGCCAGCTCTCGTACGCAGGGGTCTGCGAATGAGCAGTACTTC
CASSRTQGSANEQYF
>-|-|TRBV5-1|TRBJ2-2
TGCGCCAGCAGCTTGGCACTAGCTATGAACACCGGGGAGCTGTTTTTT
CASSLALAMNTGELFF
>-|TRBD2|TRBV5-4|TRBJ2-2
TGTGCCAGCAGCCCTACTAGCGGGAGGACTAACACCGGGGAGCTGTTTTTT
CASSPTSGRTNTGELFF
>-|TRBD1|TRBV6-5|TRBJ2-7
TGTGCCAGCAGTTCAGGACAGGGTATCTACGAGCAGTACTTC
CASSSGQGIYEQYF
>once|-|TRBV6-1|TRBJ1-1
TGTGCCAGCAGTGCAAAGGGGGGAGGGGGGACTGAAGCTTTCTTT
CASSAKGGGGTEAFF
>-|-|TRBV19|TRBJ1-1
TGTGCCAGTAGAGTCGGGGGTACGTACACTGAAGCTTTCTTT
CASRVGGTYTEAFF
>once|-|TRBV21-1|TRBJ1-1
TGTGCCAGCAGCAAAGGGACACCCGGAGGGGACACTGAAGCTTTCTTT
CASSKGTPGGDTEAFF
>-|TRBD2|TRBV5-5|TRBJ2-7
TGTGCCAGCAGCTTGGGTTCGGCTAGCGGGAGGGCAACCTACTACGAGCAGTACTTC
CASSLGSASGRATYYEQYF
>-|-|TRBV14|TRBJ1-1
TGTGCCAGCACCCCCCTAGTCCACACTGAAGCTTTCTTT
CASTPLVHTEAFF
>-|-|TRBV23-1|TRBJ2-7
TGCGCCAGCAGTCCCCCAAGGGAAGCCTACGAGCAGTACTTC
CASSPPREAYEQYF
>once|-|TRBV9|TRBJ1-2
TGTGCCAGCAGCGTATCGGGACGGAACTATGGCTACACCTTC
CASSVSGRNYGYTF
>-|-|TRBV10-2|TRBJ2-1
TGCGCCAGCAACAGTGGGGAGAAAGGATACAATGAGCAGTTCTTC
CASNSGEKGYNEQFF
>-|-|TRBV19|TRBJ2-3
TGTGCCAGCTCACAGGGGGGGAGCACAGATACGCAGTATTTT
CASSQGGSTDTQYF
>-|-|TRBV7-6|TRBJ2-3
TGTGCCAGCAGCTTATCGGACGGCTACACAGATACGCAGTATTTT
CASSLSDGYTDTQYF
>-|-|TRBV6-5|TRBJ2-7
TGTGCCAGCAGTTACTCGAGAGGGGGAACCTACGAGCAGTACTTC
CASSYSRGGTYEQYF
>-|-|TRBV28|TRBJ1-5
TGTGCCAGCAGTTGGCACACGACCCTATATCAGCCCCAGCATTTT
CASSWHTTLYQPQHF
>-|-|TRBV28|TRBJ1-1
TGTGCCAGCAGTCTCATTGGACAGACCTCAGCTGAAGCTTTCTTT
CASSLIGQTSAEAFF
>-|TRBD2|TRBV10-3|TRBJ2-7
TGTGCCATCGCAAGCGGGGTCCTACTGGGCGAGCAGTACTTC
CAIASGVLLGEQYF
>-|TRBD1|TRBV10-1|TRBJ2-1
TGCGCCAGCTCCGGGACAGGGCTTAATGAGCAGTTCTTC
CASSGTGLNEQFF
>-|TRBD1|TRBV7-7|TRBJ2-1
TGTGCTAGCAGCTTCGGTTCTAGGGGGCACAATGAGCAGTTCTTC
CASSFGSRGHNEQFF
>-|-|TRBV30|TRBJ2-7
TGTGCCTGCCTCGGTGCAGCCCCCTACGAGCAGTACTTC
CACLGAAPYEQYF
>-|-|TRBV5-1|TRBJ2-5
TGCGCCAGCAGCCAGGGGGGTCAAGAGACCCAGTACTTC
CASSQGGQETQYF
>-|-|TRBV6-5|TRBJ2-5
TGTGCCAGCAGTACTGTAGATACCCAGTACTTC
CASSTVDTQYF
>-|-|TRBV2|TRBJ1-1
TGTGCCAGCGGCGGACGCTTCATGAACACTGAAGCTTTCTTT
CASGGRFMNTEAFF
>-|-|TRBV11-3|TRBJ1-1
TGTGCCAGCAGCTTATCGGGGAGGAACACTGAAGCTTTCTTT
CASSLSGRNTEAFF
>-|-|TRBV21-1|TRBJ1-2
TGTGCCACCCGGTCTCCTAGGGGGTATGGCTACACCTTC
CATRSPRGYGYTF